These 30 T cell receptor beta chains originate from one sample sequenced in a study of T cells after yellow fever vaccination. One entry per CDR3 protein, called by TCRdb with MiXCR from the 5' RACE reads. The repertoire includes approximately 260,000 distinct CDR3 sequences, roughly 13% of them detected once, and roughly 0.5% sits in the top ten. The material was CD4+ T cells sorted from PBMCs, obtained 45 days after the yellow fever booster vaccination. Every receptor here comes from a man aged 25 to 40 who received the YFV17D yellow fever vaccine.

The rearrangement uses TRBV7-2 and TRBJ1-3, with 10 bases lining up with TRBD1. Trimming at V came to 0 bases and at J to 2 bases, leaving 1 base not matched to a gene. Germline-derived CDR1 and CDR2 are SGHTA and FQGNSA. The CDR3 sequence is 16 residues long. CDR3 DNA sequence: TGTGCCAGCAGCTTAGCGGACAGGGGGGCTGGAAACACCATATATTTT. Amino acid sequence: CASSLADRGAGNTIYF.

This clonotype has ten or more counts. The V call is TRBV29-1, the J call TRBJ2-1; maybe TRBD1 (5 bases). This CDR3 comprises 12 residues. The V gene's germline CDR1 is SQVTM and CDR2 ANQGSEA. V was trimmed by 6 bases and J by 7 bases, leaving 13 bases between them. CDR3 loop: CSVAGFVNEQFF. CDR3 sequence (DNA): TGCAGCGTAGCAGGGTTTGTTAATGAGCAGTTCTTC.

This clonotype was counted between two and nine times. The CDR3 region is CASSFRDEKGETQYF. The DNA of the CDR3 is TGTGCCAGCAGTTTCCGGGACGAAAAGGGGGAGACCCAGTACTTC. The genes are TRBV6-5 and TRBJ2-5, with D perhaps matching TRBD1 or TRBD2 (5 bases each). The germline V gene encodes CDR1 MNHEY and CDR2 SVGAGI. The V and J ends lost 4 bases and 5 bases respectively, with 17 bases between them. The CDR3 totals 15 residues.

The chain couples TRBV12-5 to TRBJ2-3; D call uncertain. This CDR3 is 13 amino acids long. CDR1 is LGHNT and CDR2 is FRNRAP in the germline V gene. Trimming took off 3 bases at V and 1 base at J, with 5 bases between the two ends. The CDR3: CASGFGGTDTQYF. CDR3 nucleotides: TGTGCTAGTGGTTTTGGAGGCACAGATACGCAGTATTTT.

In its sample, this clonotype was seen many times. The rearrangement uses TRBV7-2 and TRBJ2-7; D ambiguous. CDR1 and CDR2 from the germline V gene are SGHTA and FQGNSA. V was cut by 2 bases and J by 3 bases, with 8 bases left in between. The CDR3 has 13 amino acids. The CDR3 sequence is CASSLKSDYEQYF. As DNA, the CDR3 is TGTGCCAGCAGCTTAAAGTCGGACTACGAGCAGTACTTC.

This sequence joins TRBV7-2 and TRBJ2-7, with D perhaps matching TRBD2 (5 bases). Trimming removed 3 bases at V and 3 bases at J, with 15 bases between. Germline CDR1 SGHTA, CDR2 FQGNSA. The CDR3 has 15 amino acids. The CDR3 DNA is TGTGCCAGCAGCTTTAACCAGCGGAAAAACTACGAGCAGTACTTC. Protein sequence: CASSFNQRKNYEQYF.

In the case of this clonotype: The CDR3 does not end in the conserved phenylalanine or tryptophan, so this is likely a read error. V usage is TRBV5-1 and J usage is TRBJ2-7; 9 bases align to TRBD2. Germline CDR1 reads SGHRS; CDR2 reads YFSETQ. After removal of 3 bases from V and 4 bases from J, the junction contained 5 bases not matched to a gene. This CDR3 comprises 14 residues. CDR3 loop: CASSSLSGGYEQYL. The DNA for the CDR3 is TGCGCCAGCAGCTCCCTTAGCGGGGGTTACGAGCAGTACTTA.

The chain joins TRBV7-2 to TRBJ1-1, with unresolved D. There are 16 residues in the CDR3. Trimming left V 0 bases short and J 1 base short, with 12 bases between. Germline V CDR1 and CDR2: SGHTA, FQGNSA. This CDR3 is CASSLAQAGWNTEAFF. The CDR3 DNA follows: TGTGCCAGCAGCTTAGCGCAGGCAGGTTGGAACACTGAAGCTTTCTTT.

The sample holds a few counts of this clonotype. The chain links TRBV11-2 to TRBJ2-5, with D possibly TRBD2 on 5 matching bases. The V gene lost 5 bases and the J gene lost 5 bases, with 12 bases spanning the gap. This CDR3 region has 13 residues. Germline CDR1 and CDR2: SGHAT and FQNNGV. CDR3 nucleotides: TGTGCCAGCAGCCACGGACTGGGGGAGACCCAGTACTTC. Amino acids: CASSHGLGETQYF.

This clonotype appeared a few times. V gene TRBV4-2 combines with J gene TRBJ2-7; no clear D. Trimming took off 5 bases at V and 3 bases at J, with 17 bases between the two ends. Looked up from germline, CDR1 is LGHNA and CDR2 is YNFKEQ. The CDR3 has 15 amino acids. CDR3: CASSRPEGHRYEQYF. The CDR3 nucleotides read TGTGCCAGCAGCAGACCGGAAGGCCACCGCTACGAGCAGTACTTC.

This clonotype was seen a handful of times. The CDR3 loop reads CASSLSTSGNSEQYF. CDR3 DNA: TGTGCCAGCAGCTTATCGACTAGCGGGAACTCCGAGCAGTACTTC. The chain carries TRBV7-2 and TRBJ2-7, with TRBD2 identical over 11 bases. The junction had 6 bases not matched to a gene; V was cut back by 2 bases and J by 6 bases. The CDR3 runs 15 residues. Germline values: CDR1 SGHTA, CDR2 FQGNSA.

This rearrangement joins TRBV11-2 to TRBJ1-2; unclear D gene. The CDR3 is made up of 12 amino acids. Germline V gives CDR1 SGHAT, CDR2 FQNNGV. V lost 5 bases, J lost 5 bases, and 9 bases lay in between. The CDR3 spells CASSQTMYGYTF. CDR3 bases: TGTGCCAGCAGCCAGACCATGTATGGCTACACCTTC.

This clonotype turned up a few times. The gene calls are TRBV29-1 and TRBJ2-5, with 8 bases fitting TRBD2. The CDR3 spans 13 residues. V gave up 7 bases and J gave up 5 bases; unmatched junction bases: 9. Germline CDR1 reads SQVTM; CDR2 reads ANQGSEA. CDR3 coding DNA: TGCAGCGGACGGGAGGGAAGGTGGGAGACCCAGTACTTC. Protein product: CSGREGRWETQYF.

The chain links TRBV21-1 to TRBJ2-6; TRBD1, the table's D call, lacks a check against the DNA. TRBV21-1 is described as a pseudogene. The CDR3 covers 17 residues. CDR3 coding DNA: TGTGCCAGCAGCAACCGGGACCAAAGCTCTGGGGCCAACGTCCTGACTTTC. Its protein is CASSNRDQSSGANVLTF.

CDR3 protein: CAWSALFAVSYNEQFF. The CDR3 DNA is TGTGCCTGGAGTGCACTTTTTGCGGTCTCCTACAATGAGCAGTTCTTC. The rearrangement uses TRBV30 and TRBJ2-1; unclear D gene. Germline CDR1 is GTSNPN and CDR2 is SVGIG (reference sequence). With 1 base removed from V and 0 bases from J, the gap between germline ends came to 13 bases. The CDR3 contains 16 residues.

The chain has TRBV21-1 and TRBJ2-2; TRBD2 is taken as the D call from the table, unchecked against the DNA. TRBV21-1 is recorded as a pseudogene. The CDR3 is 16 amino acids. DNA for the CDR3: TGTGCCAGCAGCAAAGAACAGCGGGAGAGCCCCGGGGAGCTGTTTTTT. Translated, it gives CASSKEQRESPGELFF.

This clonotype was counted between two and nine times. This chain uses TRBV6-5 with TRBJ2-2, with 14 bases matching TRBD2. Germline assignment: CDR1 MNHEY and CDR2 SVGAGI. This CDR3 is 18 amino acids long. With 0 bases clipped from V and 5 bases from J, the junction kept 5 bases outside the gene matches. CDR3 region: CASSYSTSGRDKTGELFF. DNA of the CDR3: TGTGCCAGCAGTTACTCGACTAGCGGGAGGGATAAGACCGGGGAGCTGTTTTTT.

This chain connects TRBV5-1 to TRBJ2-1; TRBD1 matches 8 bases. The CDR3 is 17 residues long. Germline V gene data show CDR1 as SGHRS and CDR2 as YFSETQ. V shed 3 bases, J shed 3 bases, and the junction held 11 bases outside the gene matches. CDR3 in amino acids: CASSSGQGALLYNEQFF. CDR3 in DNA: TGCGCCAGCAGCTCCGGACAGGGCGCCCTTCTCTACAATGAGCAGTTCTTC.

Only a few counts were recorded for this clonotype. V is TRBV7-2 and J is TRBJ2-1; 9 bases are a match to TRBD2. With V trimmed by 1 base and J by 7 bases, 5 bases remained unmatched. This CDR3 is built from 15 residues. CDR1 is SGHTA, CDR2 FQGNSA, per germline. The CDR3 sequence is CASSLVGTSLNEQFF. CDR3 sequence (DNA): TGTGCCAGCAGCTTAGTGGGGACTAGCTTGAATGAGCAGTTCTTC.

The rearrangement joins TRBV18 to TRBJ2-3; no clear D. CDR3 length equals 15 residues. The germline V gene has CDR1 KGHSH and CDR2 LQKENI. Between the trimmed V and J ends, which lost 3 bases and 1 base, there was a span of 11 bases. This CDR3 reads CASSPRQDGTDTQYF. Here the CDR3 DNA reads TGTGCCAGCTCACCTCGTCAAGACGGCACAGATACGCAGTATTTT. The full variable domain, with the rest looked up from reference TRBV18 and TRBJ2-3, is NAGVMQNPRHLVRRRGQEARLRCSPMKGHSHVYWYRQLPEEGLKFMVYLQKENIIDESGMPKERFSAEFPKEGPSILRIQQVVRGDSAAYFCASSPRQDGTDTQYFGPGTRLTVL.

The chain is built from TRBV7-3 and TRBJ2-2; 10 nucleotides line up with TRBD2. The germline CDR1 and CDR2 sequences are SGHTA and FQGTGA. This CDR3 spans 18 amino acids. The V and J ends lost 5 bases and 4 bases, in that order; junction bases with no gene match: 13. The CDR3 DNA reads TGTGCCAGCAGCCCGGCCAATATAGCGGGAGGTCTCACCGGGGAGCTGTTTTTT. The encoded protein is CASSPANIAGGLTGELFF.

This clonotype was recorded a few times. The chain couples TRBV20-1 to TRBJ2-1, with D maybe TRBD1 (6 bases). Trimming removed 3 bases at V and 7 bases at J, with 13 bases between. Germline V gives CDR1 DFQATT, CDR2 SNEGSKA (reference sequence). The CDR3 spans 13 residues. CDR3 sequence reads: CSAREDRRNEQFF. The CDR3 nucleotides read TGCAGTGCTAGGGAAGACAGGAGAAATGAGCAGTTCTTC.

The V and J genes are TRBV27 and TRBJ2-1; the D is unclear. The germline CDR1 and CDR2 sequences are MNHEY and SMNVEV (reference sequence). The CDR3 extends over 9 amino acids. V lost 8 bases and J 14 bases, leaving 10 bases between the germline ends. The CDR3 protein is CASGEQKFF. CDR3 DNA sequence: TGTGCCAGCGGTGAGCAGAAGTTCTTC.

There are a few counts of this clonotype. V and J are TRBV12-3 or TRBV12-4 and TRBJ2-3; 7 bases map to TRBD1. The CDR3 runs 14 residues. V dropped 5 bases and J dropped 2; count of bases not matched to a gene: 4. CDR3 nucleotides: TGTGCCAGCAGTGGACAGGCGTTCACAGATACGCAGTATTTT. It encodes CASSGQAFTDTQYF.

This chain uses TRBV20-1 with TRBJ2-5; D possibly uses TRBD1 or TRBD2 (6 bases each). The germline gives CDR1 DFQATT, CDR2 SNEGSKA (reference sequence). The CDR3 extends over 20 amino acids. Trimming stripped 2 bases from V and 2 bases from J, with 30 bases between. This CDR3 reads CSARNPRGESNRGVQETQYF. For the CDR3, the DNA is TGCAGTGCTAGAAACCCTAGAGGGGAAAGCAATAGGGGGGTACAAGAGACCCAGTACTTC.

This clonotype appeared a few times. The rearrangement joins TRBV5-1 to TRBJ2-3, with D possibly called TRBD1 or TRBD2 (5 bases each). CDR1 is SGHRS, CDR2 YFSETQ, per germline. Trimming took off 4 bases at V and 1 base at J, with 16 bases between the two ends. The CDR3 is made up of 16 amino acids. Here the CDR3 reads CASSPGRGVGTDTQYF. The CDR3 nucleotides are TGCGCCAGCAGCCCGGGAAGGGGTGTCGGCACAGATACGCAGTATTTT. Full variable domain (remainder filled in from reference TRBV5-1 and TRBJ2-3): KAGVTQTPRYLIKTRGQQVTLSCSPISGHRSVSWYQQTPGQGLQFLFEYFSETQRNKGNFPGRFSGRQFSNSRSEMNVSTLELGDSALYLCASSPGRGVGTDTQYFGPGTRLTVL.

CDR3 sequence (DNA): TGTGCCAGCAGCGTAGGCGGGAGATTGACAGATACGCAGTATTTT. Amino acid sequence: CASSVGGRLTDTQYF. V is TRBV9 and J is TRBJ2-3, with 7 bases matching TRBD2. CDR3 length: 15 amino acids. Germline assignment: CDR1 SGDLS and CDR2 YYNGEE. Germline trimming cut 0 bases from V and 3 bases from J; bases unmatched to any gene: 4.

CDR3 nucleotide sequence: TGTGCCAGCAGCGGTACAGGGGGCGCCTGGAATGAGCAGTTCTTC. The encoded protein is CASSGTGGAWNEQFF. The chain uses TRBV12-3 or TRBV12-4 and TRBJ2-1; 9 bases fit TRBD1. The CDR3 has 15 residues. V shed 6 bases, J shed 7 bases, and the junction held 10 bases outside the gene matches.

The chain links TRBV4-3 to TRBJ2-7, with D possibly matching TRBD2 (6 bases). This CDR3 is built from 16 residues. Germline CDR1 reads LGHNA; CDR2 reads YSLEER. V lost 0 bases, J lost 0 bases, and 12 bases lay in between. The CDR3 DNA follows: TGCGCCAGCAGCCAAGATCTAGGGACTTTCTCCTACGAGCAGTACTTC. This encodes CASSQDLGTFSYEQYF.

The chain couples TRBV27 to TRBJ2-1; D may be TRBD1 or TRBD2 (5 bases each). Germline CDR1 is MNHEY and CDR2 is SMNVEV (reference sequence). Trimming pared 0 bases from V and 6 bases from J, leaving 9 bases between. The CDR3 runs 14 residues. CDR3 residues: CASSLSWGRNEQFF. In nucleotides, the CDR3 is TGTGCCAGCAGTTTATCCTGGGGACGCAATGAGCAGTTCTTC.